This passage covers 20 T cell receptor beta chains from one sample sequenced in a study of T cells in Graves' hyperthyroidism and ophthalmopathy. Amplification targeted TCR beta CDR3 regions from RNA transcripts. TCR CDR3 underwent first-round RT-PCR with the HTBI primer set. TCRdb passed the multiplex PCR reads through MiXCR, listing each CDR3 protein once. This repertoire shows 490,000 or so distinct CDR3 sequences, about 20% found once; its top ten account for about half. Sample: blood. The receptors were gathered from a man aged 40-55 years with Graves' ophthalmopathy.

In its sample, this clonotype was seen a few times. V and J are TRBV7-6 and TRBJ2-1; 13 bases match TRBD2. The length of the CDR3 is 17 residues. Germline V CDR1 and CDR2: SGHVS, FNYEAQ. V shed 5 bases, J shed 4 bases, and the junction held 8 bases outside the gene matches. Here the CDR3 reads CASSPLTSGGRYNEQFF. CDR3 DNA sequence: TGTGCCAGCAGCCCCTTGACTAGCGGGGGGCGATACAATGAGCAGTTCTTC.

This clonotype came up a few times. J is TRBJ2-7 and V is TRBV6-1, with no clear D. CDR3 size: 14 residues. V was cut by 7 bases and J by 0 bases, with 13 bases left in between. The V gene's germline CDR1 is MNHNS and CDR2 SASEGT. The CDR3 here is CASKEARGSYEQYF. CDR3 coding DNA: TGTGCCAGCAAAGAAGCGCGTGGCTCCTACGAGCAGTACTTC.

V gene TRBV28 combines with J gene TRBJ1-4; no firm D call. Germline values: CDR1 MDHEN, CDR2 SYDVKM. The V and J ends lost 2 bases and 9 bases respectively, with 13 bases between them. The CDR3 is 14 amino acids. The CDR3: CASSLIGLRKKLFF. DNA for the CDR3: TGTGCCAGCAGTTTAATTGGGCTTCGAAAAAAACTGTTTTTT.

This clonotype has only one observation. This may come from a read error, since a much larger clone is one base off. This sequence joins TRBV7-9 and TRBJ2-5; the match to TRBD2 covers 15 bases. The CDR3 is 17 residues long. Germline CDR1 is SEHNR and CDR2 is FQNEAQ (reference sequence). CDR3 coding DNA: TGTACCAGCAGCCCCGGGACTAGCGGGAGGAACCAAGAGACCCAGTACTTC. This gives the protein CTSSPGTSGRNQETQYF.

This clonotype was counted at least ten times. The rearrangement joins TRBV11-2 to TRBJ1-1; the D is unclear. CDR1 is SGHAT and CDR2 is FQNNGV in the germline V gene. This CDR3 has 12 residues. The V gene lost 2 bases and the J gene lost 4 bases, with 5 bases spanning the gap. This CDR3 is CASSLRFTEAFF. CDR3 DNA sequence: TGTGCCAGCAGCTTAAGGTTCACTGAAGCTTTCTTT.

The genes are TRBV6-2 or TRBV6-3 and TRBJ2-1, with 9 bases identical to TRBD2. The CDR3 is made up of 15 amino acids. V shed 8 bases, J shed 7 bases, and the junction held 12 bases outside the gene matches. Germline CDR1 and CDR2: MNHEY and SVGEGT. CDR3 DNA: TGTGCCAGCCCAGGGGCGGCGGGGGGGGGGAATGAGCAGTTCTTC. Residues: CASPGAAGGGNEQFF.

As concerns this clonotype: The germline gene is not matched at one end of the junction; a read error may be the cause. The CDR3 loop is CAASDPKDFQETQYF. The CDR3 bases are TGTGCCGCCAGTGATCCCAAGGACTTCCAAGAGACCCAGTACTTC. V and J are TRBV24-1 and TRBJ2-5, with a possible D match to TRBD2 (5 bases). The CDR3 extends over 15 amino acids. Germline CDR1 reads KGHDR; CDR2 reads SFDVKD.

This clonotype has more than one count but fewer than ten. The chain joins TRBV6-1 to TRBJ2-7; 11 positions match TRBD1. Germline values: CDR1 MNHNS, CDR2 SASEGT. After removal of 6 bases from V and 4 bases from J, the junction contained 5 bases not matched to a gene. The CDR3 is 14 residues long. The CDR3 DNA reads TGTGCCAGCAGAGGGACAGGGGGTAGGTACGAGCAGTACTTC. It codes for CASRGTGGRYEQYF.

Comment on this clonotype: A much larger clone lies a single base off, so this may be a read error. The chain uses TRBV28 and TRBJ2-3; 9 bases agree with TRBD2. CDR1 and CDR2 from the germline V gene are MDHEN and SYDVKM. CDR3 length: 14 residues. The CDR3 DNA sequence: TGTGCCAGCGGGGGAGCGGGAGGCACAGTTACGCAGTATTTT. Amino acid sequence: CASGGAGGTVTQYF.

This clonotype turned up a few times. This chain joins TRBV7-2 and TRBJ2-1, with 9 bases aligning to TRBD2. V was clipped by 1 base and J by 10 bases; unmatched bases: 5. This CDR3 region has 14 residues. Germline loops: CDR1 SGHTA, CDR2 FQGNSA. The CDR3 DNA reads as TGTGCCAGCAGCTTAGAGACTAGCGGTCGGGAGCAGTTCTTC. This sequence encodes CASSLETSGREQFF.

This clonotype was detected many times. CDR3 amino acids: CASSLSSGSADTQYF. The CDR3, as DNA: TGTGCCAGCAGTTTGAGTAGCGGGAGTGCAGATACGCAGTATTTT. V and J are TRBV12-3 or TRBV12-4 and TRBJ2-3; 9 positions match TRBD2. After removal of 3 bases from V and 4 bases from J, the junction contained 5 bases not matched to a gene. The CDR3 is 15 residues long.

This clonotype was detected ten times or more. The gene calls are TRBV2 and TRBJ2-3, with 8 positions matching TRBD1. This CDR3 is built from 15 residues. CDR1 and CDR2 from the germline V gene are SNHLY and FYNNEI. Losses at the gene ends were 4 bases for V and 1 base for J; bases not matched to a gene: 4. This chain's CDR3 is CASSGETGGTDTQYF. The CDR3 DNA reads TGTGCCAGCAGTGGGGAGACAGGGGGCACAGATACGCAGTATTTT.

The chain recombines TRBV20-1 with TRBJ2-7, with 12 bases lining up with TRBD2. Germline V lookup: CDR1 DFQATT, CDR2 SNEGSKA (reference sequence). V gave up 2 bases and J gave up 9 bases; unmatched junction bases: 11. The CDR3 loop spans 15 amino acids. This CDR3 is CSARKVGLAGKRQYF. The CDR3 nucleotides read TGCAGTGCTAGAAAGGTGGGACTAGCGGGTAAGCGGCAGTACTTC.

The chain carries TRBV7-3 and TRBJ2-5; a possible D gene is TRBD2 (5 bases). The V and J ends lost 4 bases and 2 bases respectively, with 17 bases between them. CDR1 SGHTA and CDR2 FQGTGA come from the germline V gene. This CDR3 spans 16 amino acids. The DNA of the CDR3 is TGTGCCAGCAGCTGCCCCCGCCAACTAGAACAAGAGACCCAGTACTTC. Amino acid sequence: CASSCPRQLEQETQYF.

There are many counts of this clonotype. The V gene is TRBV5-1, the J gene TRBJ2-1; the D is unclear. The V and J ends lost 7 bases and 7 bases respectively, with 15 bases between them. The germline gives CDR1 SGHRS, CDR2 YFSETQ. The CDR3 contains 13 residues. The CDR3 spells CASQRSEWNEQFF. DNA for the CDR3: TGCGCCAGCCAGAGAAGCGAGTGGAATGAGCAGTTCTTC.

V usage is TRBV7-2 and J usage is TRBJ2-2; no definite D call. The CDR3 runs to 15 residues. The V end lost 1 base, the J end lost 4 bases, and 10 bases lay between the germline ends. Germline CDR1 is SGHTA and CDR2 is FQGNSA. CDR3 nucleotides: TGTGCCAGCAGCTTAGTCGCGCGTATCACCGGGGAGCTGTTTTTT. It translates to CASSLVARITGELFF.

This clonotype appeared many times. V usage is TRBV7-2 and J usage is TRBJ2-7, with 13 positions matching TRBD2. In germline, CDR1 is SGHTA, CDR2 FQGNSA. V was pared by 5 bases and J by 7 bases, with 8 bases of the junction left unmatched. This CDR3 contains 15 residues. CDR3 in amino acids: CASSPGLAGAVEQYF. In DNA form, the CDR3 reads TGTGCCAGCAGCCCCGGACTAGCGGGAGCGGTTGAGCAGTACTTC.

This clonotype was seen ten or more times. CDR3 DNA sequence: TGTGCCAGCAGTTCTATCGGAGAGACCCAGTACTTC. It specifies CASSSIGETQYF. The rearrangement uses TRBV12-3 or TRBV12-4 and TRBJ2-5; no clear D. Trimming took off 4 bases at V and 4 bases at J, with 7 bases between the two ends. This CDR3 is built from 12 residues.

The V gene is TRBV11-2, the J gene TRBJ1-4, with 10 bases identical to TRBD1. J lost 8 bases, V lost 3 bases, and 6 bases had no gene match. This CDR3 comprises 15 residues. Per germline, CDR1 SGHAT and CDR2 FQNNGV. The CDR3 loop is CASSLTGGVGEKLFF. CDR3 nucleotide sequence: TGTGCCAGCAGCTTGACAGGGGGCGTGGGAGAAAAACTGTTTTTT. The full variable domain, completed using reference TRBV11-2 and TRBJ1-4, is EAGVAQSPRYKIIEKRQSVAFWCNPISGHATLYWYQQILGQGPKLLIQFQNNGVVDDSQLPKDRFSAERLKGVDSTLKIQPAKLEDSAVYLCASSLTGGVGEKLFFGSGTQLSVL.

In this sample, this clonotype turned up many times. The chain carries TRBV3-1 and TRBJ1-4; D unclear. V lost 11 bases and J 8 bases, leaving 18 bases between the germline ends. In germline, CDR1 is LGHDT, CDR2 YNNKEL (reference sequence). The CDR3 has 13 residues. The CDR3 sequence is CAAGVGTREKLFF. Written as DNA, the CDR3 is TGTGCCGCTGGGGTCGGAACACGGGAAAAACTGTTTTTT.